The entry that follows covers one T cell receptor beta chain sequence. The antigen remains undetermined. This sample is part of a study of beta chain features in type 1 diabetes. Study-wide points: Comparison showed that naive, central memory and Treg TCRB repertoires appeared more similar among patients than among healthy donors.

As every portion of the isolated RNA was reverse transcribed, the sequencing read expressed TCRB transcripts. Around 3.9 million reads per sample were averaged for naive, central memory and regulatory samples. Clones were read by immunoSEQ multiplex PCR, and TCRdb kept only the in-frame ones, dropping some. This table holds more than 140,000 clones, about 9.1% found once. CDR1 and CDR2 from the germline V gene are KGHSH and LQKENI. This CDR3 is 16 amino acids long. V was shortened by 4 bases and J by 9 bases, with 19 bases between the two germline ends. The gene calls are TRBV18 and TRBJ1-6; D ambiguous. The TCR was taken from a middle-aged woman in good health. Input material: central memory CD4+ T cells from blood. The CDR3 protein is CASSRDQSRSASPLHF. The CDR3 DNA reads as TGTGCCAGCTCACGAGACCAGAGCAGGTCTGCTTCACCCCTCCACTTT.